This T cell receptor (beta chain) was obtained from a study of CD8 T cells in ankylosing spondylitis (dated by TCRdb to the late 2010s). General notes on the study: The study profiled T cell receptor beta repertoires in healthy donors and ankylosing spondylitis patients to find disease-linked TCR variants. The full study cohort was made up of about 25 ankylosing spondylitis patients and 108 healthy donors. Peripheral blood was sampled, and synovial fluid was also collected from ankylosing spondylitis patients. Findings and caveats that apply to the study as a whole: The disease-linked clones showed a CD8+ phenotype and occurred at relatively low frequencies in peripheral blood. A TCR beta motif made up of fewer than 10 highly homologous amino acid variants appeared to be characteristic of blood from ankylosing spondylitis patients. Some of the motif variants had been reported before in the synovial fluid and blood of reactive arthritis patients, a finding that suggests common disease-initiation mechanisms. Significant enrichment of the disease-linked clones was reported in matched synovial fluid samples from ankylosing spondylitis patients.

About this clonotype: The antigen it binds to is not known. The input lacks base qualities; no much larger clone sits a single base away.

The instrument was an Illumina HiSeq 2500. Quantitative 5'-RACE with molecular barcodes was the method used to prepare the TCR beta libraries. From the authors' description of their analysis: Disease-linked TCR variants were identified with a new computational method built on a probabilistic model of VDJ rearrangement. The public reads were run again by TCRdb, first through fastp at Q25 and then through MiXCR, and only productive beta chains were kept. Rows with a matching CDR3 protein are joined into one entry that keeps the most common DNA and genes. TCRdb, not the authors, supplied the V and J calls. Within this sample are under 250,000 distinct CDR3 sequences, with roughly 32% of them counted one time only. Of the sample, about 4.2% is held by the ten largest clones. The sample was blood, either unsorted or a sorted T cell fraction (not recorded which). The TCR sequence derives from a male donor with ankylosing spondylitis or in good health (not recorded which).

Here is the DNA: TGTGCCAGCAGCCAAGCTTCCGGGACAGTGGGGGTGGAGACCCAGTACTTC. Its protein is CASSQASGTVGVETQYF. Recombination linked TRBV3-1 to TRBJ2-5; TRBD1 agrees with 7 junctional bases. After removal of 1 base from V and 5 bases from J, the junction retains 13 bases not matched to a gene. CDR1 and CDR2 were assigned from the germline V gene (reference sequence) as LGHDT and YNNKEL. The CDR3, cysteine through phenylalanine, is 17 amino acids long. Just CDR3 DNA is preserved here, 51 bases in frame from base 1.